The subject of this entry is one T cell receptor beta chain. The use of a sample-barcoded 5' primer and a J-beta primer mix characterized a second PCR of about 7 to 12 cycles. TCRdb re-called the 5' RACE reads with MiXCR, one entry per CDR3 protein. Among over a million distinct CDR3 sequences listed, under 55% were seen once. Germline CDR1 LGHNA, CDR2 YNFKEQ. Trimming took 6 bases from V and 1 from J, leaving 16 bases between them. The CDR3 spans 15 residues. The data derive from a study of blood T cells in healthy people across ages. The clonotype was recovered from a young woman in good health. Sequenced: blood. This chain joins TRBV4-2 and TRBJ2-7; D is possibly TRBD2 (6 bases). CDR3 DNA: TGTGCCAGCAGTCCACGGGGGATGGGATCCTACGAGCAGTACTTC. Translated, it gives CASSPRGMGSYEQYF.